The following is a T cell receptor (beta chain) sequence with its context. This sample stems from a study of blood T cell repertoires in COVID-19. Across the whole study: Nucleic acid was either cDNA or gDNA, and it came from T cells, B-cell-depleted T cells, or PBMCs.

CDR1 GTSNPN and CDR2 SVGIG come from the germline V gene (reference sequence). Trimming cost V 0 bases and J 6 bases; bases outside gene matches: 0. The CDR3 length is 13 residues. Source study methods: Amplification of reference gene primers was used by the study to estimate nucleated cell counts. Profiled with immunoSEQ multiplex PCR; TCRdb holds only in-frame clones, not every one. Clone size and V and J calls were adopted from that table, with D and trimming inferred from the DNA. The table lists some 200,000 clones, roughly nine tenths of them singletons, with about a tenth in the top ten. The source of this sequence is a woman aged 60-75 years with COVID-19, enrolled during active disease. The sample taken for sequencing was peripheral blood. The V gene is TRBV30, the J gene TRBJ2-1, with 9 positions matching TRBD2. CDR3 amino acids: CAWSVTSGNEQFF. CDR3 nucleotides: TGTGCCTGGAGTGTGACTAGCGGCAATGAGCAGTTCTTC.